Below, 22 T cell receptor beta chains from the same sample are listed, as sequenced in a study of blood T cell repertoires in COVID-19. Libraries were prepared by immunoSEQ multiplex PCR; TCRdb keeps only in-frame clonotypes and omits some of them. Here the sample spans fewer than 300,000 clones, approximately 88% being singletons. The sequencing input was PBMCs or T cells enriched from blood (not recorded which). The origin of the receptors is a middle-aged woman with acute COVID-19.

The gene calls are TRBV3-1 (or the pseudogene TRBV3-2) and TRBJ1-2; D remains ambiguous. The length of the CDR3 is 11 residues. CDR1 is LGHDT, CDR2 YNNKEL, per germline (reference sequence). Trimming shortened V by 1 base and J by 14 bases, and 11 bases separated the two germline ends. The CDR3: CASSQGSGETF. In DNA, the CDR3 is TGTGCCAGCAGCCAAGGCTCGGGAGAGACCTTC.

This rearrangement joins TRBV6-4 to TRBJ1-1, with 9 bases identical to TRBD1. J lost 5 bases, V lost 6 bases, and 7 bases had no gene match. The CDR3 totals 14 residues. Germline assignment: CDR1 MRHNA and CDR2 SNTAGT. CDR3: CASRPTGGSTEAFF. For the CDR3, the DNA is TGTGCCAGCAGACCGACAGGGGGGAGTACTGAAGCTTTCTTT.

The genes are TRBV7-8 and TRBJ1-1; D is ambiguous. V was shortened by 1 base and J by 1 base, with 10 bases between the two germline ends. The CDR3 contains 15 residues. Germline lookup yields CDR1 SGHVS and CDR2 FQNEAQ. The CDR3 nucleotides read TGTGCCAGCAGCTTAGATGTACAGCCGAACACTGAAGCTTTCTTT. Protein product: CASSLDVQPNTEAFF.

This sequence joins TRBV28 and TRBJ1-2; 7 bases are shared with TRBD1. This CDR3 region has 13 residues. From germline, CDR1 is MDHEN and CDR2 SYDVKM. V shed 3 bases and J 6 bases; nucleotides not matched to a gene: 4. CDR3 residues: CASSFNDRDGYTF. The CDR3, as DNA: TGTGCCAGCAGTTTTAATGACAGGGATGGCTACACCTTC.

The CDR3 here is CATSDYRGTEAFF. CDR3 bases: TGTGCCACCAGTGATTATAGGGGCACTGAAGCTTTCTTT. This sequence joins TRBV24-1 and TRBJ1-1; TRBD1 might be the D (5 bases). Germline CDR1 is KGHDR and CDR2 is SFDVKD. CDR3 size: 13 residues. V was shortened by 2 bases and J by 4 bases, with 7 bases between the two germline ends.

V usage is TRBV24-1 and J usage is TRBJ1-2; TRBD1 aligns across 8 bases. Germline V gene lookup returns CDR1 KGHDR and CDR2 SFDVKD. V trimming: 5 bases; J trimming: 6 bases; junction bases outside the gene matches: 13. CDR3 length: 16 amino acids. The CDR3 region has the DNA TGTGCCACCAGTGGCGTAAACAAGGACAGGGTTGATGGCTACACCTTC. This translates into CATSGVNKDRVDGYTF.

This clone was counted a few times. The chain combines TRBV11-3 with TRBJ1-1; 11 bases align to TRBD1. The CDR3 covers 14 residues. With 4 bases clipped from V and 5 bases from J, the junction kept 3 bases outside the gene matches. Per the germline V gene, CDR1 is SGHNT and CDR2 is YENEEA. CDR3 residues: CASSWTGGGTEAFF. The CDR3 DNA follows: TGTGCCAGCAGCTGGACAGGGGGCGGGACTGAAGCTTTCTTT.

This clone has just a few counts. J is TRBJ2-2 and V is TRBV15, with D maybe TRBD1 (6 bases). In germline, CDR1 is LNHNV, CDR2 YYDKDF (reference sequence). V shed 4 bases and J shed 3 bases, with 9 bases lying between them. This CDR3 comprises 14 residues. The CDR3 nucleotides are TGTGCCACCAGCACTGACAGGTACACCGGGGAGCTGTTTTTT. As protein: CATSTDRYTGELFF.

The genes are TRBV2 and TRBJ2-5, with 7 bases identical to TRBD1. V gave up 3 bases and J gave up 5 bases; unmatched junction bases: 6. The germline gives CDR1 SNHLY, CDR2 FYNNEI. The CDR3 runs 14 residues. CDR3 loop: CASSEQGVGETQYF. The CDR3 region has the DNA TGTGCCAGCAGTGAGCAGGGGGTGGGCGAGACCCAGTACTTC.

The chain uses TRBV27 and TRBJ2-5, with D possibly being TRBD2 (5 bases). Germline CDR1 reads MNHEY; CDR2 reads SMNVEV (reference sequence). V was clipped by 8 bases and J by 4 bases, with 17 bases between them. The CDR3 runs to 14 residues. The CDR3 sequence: CASSRVSGVETQYF. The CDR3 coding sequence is TGTGCCAGCTCCCGAGTCTCCGGGGTAGAGACCCAGTACTTC.

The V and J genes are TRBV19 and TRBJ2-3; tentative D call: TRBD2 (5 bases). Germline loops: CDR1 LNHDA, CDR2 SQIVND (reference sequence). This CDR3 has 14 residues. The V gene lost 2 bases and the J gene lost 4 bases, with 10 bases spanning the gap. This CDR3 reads CASSIQVGADTQYF. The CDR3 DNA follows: TGTGCCAGTAGTATACAGGTCGGGGCAGATACGCAGTATTTT.

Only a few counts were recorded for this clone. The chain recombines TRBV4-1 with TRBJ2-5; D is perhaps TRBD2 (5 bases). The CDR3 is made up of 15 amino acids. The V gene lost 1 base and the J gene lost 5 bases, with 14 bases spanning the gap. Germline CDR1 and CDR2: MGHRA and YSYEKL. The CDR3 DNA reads TGCGCCAGCAGCCAAGGGTCGGGGAGCCGGGAGACCCAGTACTTC. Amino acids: CASSQGSGSRETQYF.

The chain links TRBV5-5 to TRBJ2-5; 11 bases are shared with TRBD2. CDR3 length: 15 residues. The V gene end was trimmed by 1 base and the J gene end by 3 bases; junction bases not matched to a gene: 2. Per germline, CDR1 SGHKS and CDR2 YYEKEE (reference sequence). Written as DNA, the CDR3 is TGTGCCAGCAGCTTGAATAGCGGGAGGGAAGAGACCCAGTACTTC. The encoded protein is CASSLNSGREETQYF.

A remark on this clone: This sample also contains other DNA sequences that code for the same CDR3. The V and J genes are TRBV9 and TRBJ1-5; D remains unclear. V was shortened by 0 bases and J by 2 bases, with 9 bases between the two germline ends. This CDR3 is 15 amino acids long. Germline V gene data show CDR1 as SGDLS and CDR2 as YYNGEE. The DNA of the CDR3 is TGTGCCAGCAGCGTAGGAGTAGGAGGCAATCAGCCCCAGCATTTT. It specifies CASSVGVGGNQPQHF.

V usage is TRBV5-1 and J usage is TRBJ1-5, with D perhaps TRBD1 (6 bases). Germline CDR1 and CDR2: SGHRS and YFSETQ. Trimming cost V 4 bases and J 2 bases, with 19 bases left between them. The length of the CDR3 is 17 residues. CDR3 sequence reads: CASSLNGAGDGNQPQHF. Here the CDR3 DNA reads TGCGCCAGCAGCCTAAACGGGGCAGGGGATGGCAATCAGCCCCAGCATTTT.

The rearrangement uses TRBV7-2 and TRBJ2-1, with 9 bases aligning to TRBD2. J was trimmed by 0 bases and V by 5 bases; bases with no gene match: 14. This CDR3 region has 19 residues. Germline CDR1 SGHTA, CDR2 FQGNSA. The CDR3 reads CASSPRVAGDRSSYNEQFF. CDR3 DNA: TGTGCCAGCAGCCCGAGGGTAGCGGGAGACCGGAGCTCCTACAATGAGCAGTTCTTC.

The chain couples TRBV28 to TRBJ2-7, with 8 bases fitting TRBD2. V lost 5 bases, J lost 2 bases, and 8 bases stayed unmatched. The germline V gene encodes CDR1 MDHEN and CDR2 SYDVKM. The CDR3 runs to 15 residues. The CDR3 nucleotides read TGTGCCAGCAGTGCACCGGGACTAGAGACCTACGAGCAGTACTTC. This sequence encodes CASSAPGLETYEQYF.

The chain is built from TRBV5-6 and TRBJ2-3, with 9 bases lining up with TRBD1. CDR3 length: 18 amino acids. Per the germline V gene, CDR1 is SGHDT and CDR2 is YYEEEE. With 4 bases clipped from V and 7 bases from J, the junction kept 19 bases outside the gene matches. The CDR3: CASSQRPGTGTGGYTQYF. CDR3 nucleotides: TGTGCCAGCAGCCAACGTCCCGGGACAGGGACCGGCGGGTATACGCAGTATTTT.

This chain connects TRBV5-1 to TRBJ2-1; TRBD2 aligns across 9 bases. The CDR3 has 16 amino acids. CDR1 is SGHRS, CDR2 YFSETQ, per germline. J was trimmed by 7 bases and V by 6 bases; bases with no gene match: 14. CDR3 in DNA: TGCGCCAGCACGGACCCCGATAGCGGGAGAAGAAATGAGCAGTTCTTC. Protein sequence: CASTDPDSGRRNEQFF. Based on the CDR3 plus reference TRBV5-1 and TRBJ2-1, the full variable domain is KAGVTQTPRYLIKTRGQQVTLSCSPISGHRSVSWYQQTPGQGLQFLFEYFSETQRNKGNFPGRFSGRQFSNSRSEMNVSTLELGDSALYLCASTDPDSGRRNEQFFGPGTRLTVL.

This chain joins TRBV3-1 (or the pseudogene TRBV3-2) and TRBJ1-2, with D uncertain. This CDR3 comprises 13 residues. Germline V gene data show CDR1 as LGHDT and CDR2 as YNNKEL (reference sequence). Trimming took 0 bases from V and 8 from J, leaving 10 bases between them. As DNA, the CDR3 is TGTGCCAGCAGCCAAGATTTTGGGAGCGGCTACACCTTC. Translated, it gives CASSQDFGSGYTF.

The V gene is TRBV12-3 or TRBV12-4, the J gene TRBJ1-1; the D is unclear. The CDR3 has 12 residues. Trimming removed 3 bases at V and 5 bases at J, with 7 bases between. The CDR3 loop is CASSFERTEAFF. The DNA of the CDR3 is TGTGCCAGCAGTTTTGAGCGTACTGAAGCTTTCTTT.

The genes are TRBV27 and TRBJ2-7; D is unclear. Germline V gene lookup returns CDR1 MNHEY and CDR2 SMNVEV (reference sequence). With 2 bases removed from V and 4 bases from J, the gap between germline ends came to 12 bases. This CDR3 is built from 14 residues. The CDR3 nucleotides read TGTGCCAGCAGTTTAAGAGGAATTGGTTACGAGCAGTACTTC. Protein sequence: CASSLRGIGYEQYF.